This paragraph reports one T cell receptor beta chain. Its matching antigen is unknown. The CDR3 spans 14 residues. Germline trimming cut 5 bases from V and 5 bases from J; bases unmatched to any gene: 8. Germline V CDR1 and CDR2: MNHNS, SASEGT. The data were obtained in a study of T cell repertoires in cytomegalovirus infection. On the study more broadly: Matching HLA type, along with CMV infection, was indicated by public TCR beta signatures.

Study-level findings and limits: CMV carriers having the relevant HLA were flagged by cumulative public TCR beta family frequency. Within the response measured ex vivo, HLA-C-restricted CMV-specific TCR beta clonotypes were dominant.

TCRdb reanalysed the reads using MiXCR and keeps one entry per CDR3 protein. Altogether around 450,000 distinct CDR3 sequences are present, approximately 33% being singletons, with the ten largest covering around 13%. Sequencing used PBMCs. This TCR derives from a human donor in good health (CMV status not recorded). Some clones in this sample may be carry-over from other donors' samples. The rearrangement uses TRBV6-1 and TRBJ2-5; 7 bases map to TRBD2. CDR3 sequence reads: CASSPLTSWETQYF. In DNA, the CDR3 is TGTGCCAGCAGTCCCCTGACTAGCTGGGAGACCCAGTACTTC.